This T cell receptor beta chain was captured by sequencing in a study of T-cell memory formation after mild COVID-19 listed by TCRdb under 2021. With respect to the entire study: Most TCR sequence clusters were specific to one of the two donors. In a couple of donors, T-cell clones that expanded and contracted after mild COVID-19 were tracked by sequencing TCRalpha and TCRbeta repertoires over time. The cohort was made up of two young adult volunteers, one female and one male, who were previously healthy.

Results and caveats for the whole study, not just this receptor: Clones contracting from day 15 to 85 had balanced CD4/CD8 phenotypes, while a second wave expanding from day 15 to 37 was biased towards CD4+. SARS-CoV-2 specificity of the second-wave clones peaking on day 37 was not confirmed. Contracting CD4+ clones were located mainly in the CM and EM memory subsets, whereas CD8+ clones were found to be enriched in EMRA. Some responding clones were detected in pre-infection memory, which suggested that pre-existing cross-reactive memory T cells had joined the SARS-CoV-2 response. Only two mild cases were covered in the study, and larger cohorts including severe cases with pre-infection samples were considered necessary.

Ficoll-Paque density gradient centrifugation was used to isolate PBMCs. TCRdb records Illumina NovaSeq 6000 as the sequencer. cDNA libraries for TCRalpha and TCRbeta were prepared by 5'RACE using constant-segment primers, with sample barcodes and unique molecular identifiers added. RNA was extracted from every sample with Trizol reagent. Amplification of the libraries took two PCR steps, and the second step added a second sample barcode plus Illumina TruSeq adapters. Sequencing of the libraries was done on an Illumina NovaSeq, producing 2 x 150 bp paired-end reads. For the original study's pipeline: Reads were demultiplexed and collapsed into UMI-guided consensus sequences with migec v1.2.7. Using mixcr v2.1.11, UMI consensuses were aligned to TRA and TRB V and J templates and then assembled into clonotypes. A clonotype was counted as expanded or contracted only if both edgeR and NoisET called the change significant, with noise models trained on biological replicates. edgeR calls used a false discovery rate-adjusted p below 0.01 and a log2 fold-change threshold of 1. As an exploratory analysis of dynamics, PCA with hierarchical clustering was applied to max-normalized trajectories of the 1000 most abundant clonotypes. Separately sequenced CD4+ and CD8+ repertoires were used to assign the CD4 or CD8 phenotype of responding clones. The public sequencing data were trimmed at Q25 with fastp and processed into clonotypes with MiXCR by TCRdb, which kept only in-frame beta chains. Every distinct CDR3 protein forms one entry, paired with its most common genes and DNA. Here the V and J calls rest on TCRdb's processing, not on the authors' analysis. The sample has fewer than 250,000 distinct CDR3 sequences on record, over 15% of them singletons. The top ten hold 2% to 2.5% of the sample.

This clonotype has just a few counts. Its binding antigen is unknown. The sample holds no much larger clone one base away, and base qualities are not on file. Sequencing used PBMCs or a T cell subset sorted from them (not recorded which). The clonotype comes from an adult woman who had mild COVID-19 (a few samples of this study predate the infection). The sample titles of this study are shuffled in the database, so cell type and time point are left out; the donor was told from shared clones.

The CDR3 region has the sequence CASSLRMNTEAFF. The DNA is TGTGCCAGCAGTTTACGGATGAACACTGAAGCTTTCTTT. The chain couples TRBV12-3 or TRBV12-4 to TRBJ1-1, with the D gene too uncertain to name. Trimming removed 2 bases from V and 0 bases from J, leaving 4 bases between the germline ends. The CDR3 numbers 13 residues from cysteine through phenylalanine. Only the CDR3 DNA stays, 39 bases, in frame from base 1.